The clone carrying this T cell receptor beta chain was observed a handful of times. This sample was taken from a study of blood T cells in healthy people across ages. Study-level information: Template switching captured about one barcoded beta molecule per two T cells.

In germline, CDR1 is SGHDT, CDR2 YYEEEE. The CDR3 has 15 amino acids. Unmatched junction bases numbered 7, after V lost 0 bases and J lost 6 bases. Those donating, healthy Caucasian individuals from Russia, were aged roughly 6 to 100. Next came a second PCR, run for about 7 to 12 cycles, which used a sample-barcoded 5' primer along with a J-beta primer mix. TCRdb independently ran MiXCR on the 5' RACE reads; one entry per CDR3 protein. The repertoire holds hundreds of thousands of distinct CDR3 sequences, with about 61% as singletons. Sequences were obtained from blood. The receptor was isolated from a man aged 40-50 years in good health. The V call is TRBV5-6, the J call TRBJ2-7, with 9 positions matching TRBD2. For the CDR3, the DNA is TGTGCCAGCAGCTTGGTCAGCGGGAGGTCTGCCGAGCAGTACTTC. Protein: CASSLVSGRSAEQYF.